The present T cell receptor beta chain was sequenced within a study of blood T cell repertoires in COVID-19. Repertoires were generated with immunoSEQ multiplex PCR, while TCRdb's copy carries only in-frame clones and drops some. The sample contains some 200,000 clones, 84% of which appear only once. This CDR3 has 16 residues. CDR1 is MNHEY and CDR2 is SVGAGI in the germline V gene. J gave up 2 bases and V 0 bases, and 4 bases lay outside the gene matches. The TCR sequence derives from a woman in her forties who had recovered from COVID-19. The sequencing sample was made of peripheral blood. This chain links TRBV6-5 with TRBJ1-2; 9 nucleotides line up with TRBD1. The CDR3 DNA sequence: TGTGCCAGCAGTTACTCGACAGGGGGGATGAACTATGGCTACACCTTC. It encodes CASSYSTGGMNYGYTF.